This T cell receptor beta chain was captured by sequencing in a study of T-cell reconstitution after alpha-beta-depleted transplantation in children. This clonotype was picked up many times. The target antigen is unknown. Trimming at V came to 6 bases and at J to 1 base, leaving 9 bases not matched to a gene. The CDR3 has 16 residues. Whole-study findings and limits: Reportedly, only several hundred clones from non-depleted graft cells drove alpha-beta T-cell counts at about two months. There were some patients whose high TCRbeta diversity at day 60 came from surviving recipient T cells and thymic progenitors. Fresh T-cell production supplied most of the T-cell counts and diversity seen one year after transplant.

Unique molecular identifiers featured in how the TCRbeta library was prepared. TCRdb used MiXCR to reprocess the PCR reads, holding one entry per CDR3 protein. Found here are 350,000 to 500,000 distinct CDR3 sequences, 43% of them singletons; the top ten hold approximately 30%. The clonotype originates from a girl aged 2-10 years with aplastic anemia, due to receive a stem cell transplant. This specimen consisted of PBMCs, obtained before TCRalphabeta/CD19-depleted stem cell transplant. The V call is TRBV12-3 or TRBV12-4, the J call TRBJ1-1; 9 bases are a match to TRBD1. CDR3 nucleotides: TGTGCCAGCAGGAGGGACAGGGCGCCCCAGAACACTGAAGCTTTCTTT. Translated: CASRRDRAPQNTEAFF.